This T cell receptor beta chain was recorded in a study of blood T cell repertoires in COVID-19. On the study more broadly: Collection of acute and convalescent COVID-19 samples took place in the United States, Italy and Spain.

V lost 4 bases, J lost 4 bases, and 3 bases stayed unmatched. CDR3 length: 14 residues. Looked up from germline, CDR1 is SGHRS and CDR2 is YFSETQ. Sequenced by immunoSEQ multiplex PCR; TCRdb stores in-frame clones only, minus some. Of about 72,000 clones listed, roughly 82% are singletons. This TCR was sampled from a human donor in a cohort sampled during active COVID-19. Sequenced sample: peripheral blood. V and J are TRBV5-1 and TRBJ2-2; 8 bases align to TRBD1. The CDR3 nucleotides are TGCGCCAGCAGCCCGGGACAGGCCACCGGGGAGCTGTTTTTT. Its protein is CASSPGQATGELFF.